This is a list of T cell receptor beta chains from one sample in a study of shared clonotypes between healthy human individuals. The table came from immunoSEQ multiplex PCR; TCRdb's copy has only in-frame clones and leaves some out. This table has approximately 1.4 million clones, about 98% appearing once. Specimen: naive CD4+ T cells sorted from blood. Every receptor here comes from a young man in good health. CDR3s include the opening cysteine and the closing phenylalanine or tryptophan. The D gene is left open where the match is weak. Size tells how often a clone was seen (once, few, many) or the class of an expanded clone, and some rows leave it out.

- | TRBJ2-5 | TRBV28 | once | TGTGCCAGCAGTCCAATGGAGACCCAGTACTTC | CASSPMETQYF
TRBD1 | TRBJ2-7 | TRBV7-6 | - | TGTGCCAGCAGCTCGCGCCGAAGACAGGGGACCTACGAGCAGTACTTC | CASSSRRRQGTYEQYF
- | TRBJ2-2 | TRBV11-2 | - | TGTGCCAGCAGCTTATCCAGACTGTTCACCGGGGAGCTGTTTTTT | CASSLSRLFTGELFF
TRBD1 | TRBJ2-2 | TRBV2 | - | TGTGCCAGCAGTTTCCTAGACAGGGGGAACTTCGGGGAGCTGTTTTTT | CASSFLDRGNFGELFF
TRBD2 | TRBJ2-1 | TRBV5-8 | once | TGTGCCAGCAGCTTGAAACTAACCAGGCCTCCGGGACTAGCCTACAATGAGCAGTTCTTC | CASSLKLTRPPGLAYNEQFF
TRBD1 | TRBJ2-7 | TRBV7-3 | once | TGTGCCAGCAGCTTGGACAGGGGGCCAGGCGAGCAGTACTTC | CASSLDRGPGEQYF
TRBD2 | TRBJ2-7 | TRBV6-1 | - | TGTGCCAGCAGTGGGGTAGCGGGAGGGCCCCACGAGCAGTACTTC | CASSGVAGGPHEQYF
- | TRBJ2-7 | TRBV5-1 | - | TGCGCCAGCAGCGGCCGGCAGGGCAGCTCCTACGAGCAGTACTTC | CASSGRQGSSYEQYF
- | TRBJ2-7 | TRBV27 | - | TGTGCCAGCAGTTTGGACAGTCGGGATTTTGGCGAGCAGTACTTC | CASSLDSRDFGEQYF
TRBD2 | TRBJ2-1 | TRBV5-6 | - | TGTGCCAGCAGCTGGGGACTAGCGGGAGACAATGAGCAGTTCTTC | CASSWGLAGDNEQFF
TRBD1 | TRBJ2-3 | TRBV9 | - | TGTGCCAGCAGCGTCCAACAGGGGGTGAGCACAGATACGCAGTATTTT | CASSVQQGVSTDTQYF
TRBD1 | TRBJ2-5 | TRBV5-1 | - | TGCGCCAGCATCGGACAGGGAAAACAAGAGACCCAGTACTTC | CASIGQGKQETQYF
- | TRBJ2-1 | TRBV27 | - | TGTGCCAGCAGCCTCCAGGGTACCCATGAGCAGTTCTTC | CASSLQGTHEQFF
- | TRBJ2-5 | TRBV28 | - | TGTGCCAGCAGTTTACCCTTCGAGACCCAGTACTTC | CASSLPFETQYF